These 28 T cell receptor beta chains were all obtained from the same sample, sequenced in a study of shared clonotypes between healthy human individuals. Clones were read by immunoSEQ multiplex PCR, and TCRdb kept only the in-frame ones, dropping some. The top ten clones hold 1.2% of a sample with some 1.5 million clones, around 95% of them seen once. The sample consisted of naive CD4+ T cells sorted from blood. This sample's subset: CD45RA+ positively selected. These receptors were taken from a young man in good health.

The DNA of the CDR3 is TGTGCCATCAGTGCGGCTACGGTTAATTCACCCCTCCACTTT. Translating it yields CAISAATVNSPLHF. This chain links TRBV10-3 with TRBJ1-6; D call uncertain. With 4 bases removed from V and 6 bases from J, the gap between germline ends came to 10 bases. The CDR3 has 14 amino acids. CDR1 ENHRY and CDR2 SYGVKD come from the germline V gene.

The chain combines TRBV4-2 with TRBJ2-2; D may match TRBD1 or TRBD2 (6 bases each). V lost 4 bases and J lost 4, with 16 bases in between. The CDR3 extends over 16 amino acids. The germline V gene encodes CDR1 LGHNA and CDR2 YNFKEQ. The CDR3 loop is CASSLLGGRSTGELFF. For the CDR3, the DNA is TGTGCCAGCAGCCTCTTAGGGGGGAGGAGCACCGGGGAGCTGTTTTTT.

V and J are TRBV9 and TRBJ2-3; D possibly corresponds to TRBD2 (6 bases). Germline CDR1 is SGDLS and CDR2 is YYNGEE. This CDR3 contains 16 residues. Trimming pared 4 bases from V and 0 bases from J, leaving 15 bases between. CDR3 bases: TGTGCCAGCAGCCCCCGGAGGGAGTCTAGCACAGATACGCAGTATTTT. Translation: CASSPRRESSTDTQYF.

The rearrangement joins TRBV9 to TRBJ1-2; tentatively, D is TRBD1 (6 bases). Germline V gene lookup returns CDR1 SGDLS and CDR2 YYNGEE. This CDR3 comprises 17 residues. Deletions cut 4 bases from V and 1 base from J, with 20 bases between. In DNA, the CDR3 is TGTGCCAGCAGCCCCCAGGACAGTGATGTTTATAACTATGGCTACACCTTC. It encodes CASSPQDSDVYNYGYTF. Variable domain in full (rest from reference TRBV9 and TRBJ1-2): DSGVTQTPKHLITATGQRVTLRCSPRSGDLSVYWYQQSLDQGLQFLIQYYNGEERAKGNILERFSAQQFPDLHSELNLSSLELGDSALYFCASSPQDSDVYNYGYTFGSGTRLTVV.

This chain links TRBV7-9 with TRBJ2-7, with 8 bases aligning to TRBD2. Germline V gives CDR1 SEHNR, CDR2 FQNEAQ (reference sequence). There are 17 residues in the CDR3. Trimming removed 2 bases from V and 4 bases from J; junction bases left unmatched: 13. The CDR3 DNA is TGTGCCAGCAGCTTAAGGGACAAGAGCGGGAGTAGGTACGAGCAGTACTTC. Amino acids: CASSLRDKSGSRYEQYF.

The V call is TRBV7-2, the J call TRBJ1-1; D may be TRBD1 (6 bases). The CDR3 length is 13 residues. CDR1 and CDR2 from the germline V gene are SGHTA and FQGNSA. Trimming left V 5 bases short and J 4 bases short, with 11 bases between. The CDR3 loop is CASSLQGSTEAFF. DNA for the CDR3: TGTGCCAGCAGCCTCCAGGGGAGCACTGAAGCTTTCTTT.

This chain joins TRBV30 and TRBJ2-3; TRBD2 matches 9 bases. J lost 4 bases, V lost 3 bases, and 8 bases had no gene match. CDR1 and CDR2 from the germline V gene are GTSNPN and SVGIG (reference sequence). The CDR3 is 15 residues long. In nucleotides, the CDR3 is TGTGCCTGGAGCGGGGCGGGAGGGAGGTCAGATACGCAGTATTTT. Translating it yields CAWSGAGGRSDTQYF.

The V and J genes are TRBV19 and TRBJ1-5, with D unresolved. Germline-derived CDR1 and CDR2 are LNHDA and SQIVND (reference sequence). V was cut by 3 bases and J by 4 bases, with 7 bases left in between. This CDR3 comprises 13 residues. In nucleotides, the CDR3 is TGTGCCAGTAGTATGTCGCCGAATCAGCCCCAGCATTTT. Protein sequence: CASSMSPNQPQHF.

This chain uses TRBV18 with TRBJ2-7; 8 bases fit TRBD1. The CDR3 is made up of 15 amino acids. With 4 bases clipped from V and 6 bases from J, the junction kept 11 bases outside the gene matches. Germline V lookup: CDR1 KGHSH, CDR2 LQKENI. The CDR3: CASSQTQGAFSEQYF. The CDR3 region has the DNA TGTGCCAGCTCACAGACCCAGGGGGCGTTTTCCGAGCAGTACTTC.

This chain links TRBV7-9 with TRBJ1-2, with 10 bases fitting TRBD1. Germline V gives CDR1 SEHNR, CDR2 FQNEAQ (reference sequence). V shed 5 bases, J shed 6 bases, and the junction held 9 bases outside the gene matches. This CDR3 is built from 15 residues. The CDR3: CASSMTGGGGDGYTF. The CDR3 nucleotides are TGTGCCAGCAGCATGACAGGGGGCGGAGGGGATGGCTACACCTTC. The complete variable domain, with remaining parts taken from reference TRBV7-9 and TRBJ1-2, reads DTGVSQNPRHKITKRGQNVTFRCDPISEHNRLYWYRQTLGQGPEFLTYFQNEAQLEKSRLLSDRFSAERPKGSFSTLEIQRTEQGDSAMYLCASSMTGGGGDGYTFGSGTRLTVV.

This clone has a single count. The J gene is TRBJ2-7, the V gene TRBV5-6; the D gene could be TRBD1 or TRBD2 (5 bases each). V dropped 3 bases and J dropped 5 bases, with 15 bases sitting between them. Per the germline V gene, CDR1 is SGHDT and CDR2 is YYEEEE. The CDR3 spans 14 residues. In DNA, the CDR3 is TGTGCCAGCAGCTCTTTGGGGGAGTCCAACGAGCAGTACTTC. This translates into CASSSLGESNEQYF.

This chain uses TRBV2 with TRBJ2-5; 7 nucleotides agree with TRBD1. The last part of the DNA fits TRBJ2-7 better; the J call may be wrong. CDR1 is SNHLY, CDR2 FYNNEI, per germline. There are 14 residues in the CDR3. The CDR3 sequence is CASRAWDRDYEQYF. The CDR3 DNA follows: TGTGCCAGCAGAGCCTGGGACAGAGACTACGAGCAGTACTTC.

This clone was detected only once. Other nucleotide sequences in the sample specify the same CDR3. CDR3 DNA sequence: TGTGCCAGTCGACTAGCGGGAACCTACGAGCAGTACTTC. This encodes CASRLAGTYEQYF. The V call is TRBV27, the J call TRBJ2-7; 11 bases map to TRBD2. Germline lookup yields CDR1 MNHEY and CDR2 SMNVEV (reference sequence). V was pared by 9 bases and J by 2 bases, with 3 bases of the junction left unmatched. The CDR3 has 13 residues.

The chain employs TRBV19 and TRBJ2-6; D possibly corresponds to TRBD1 (5 bases). CDR3 length: 16 residues. V was cut by 6 bases and J by 2 bases, with 14 bases left in between. The germline CDR1 and CDR2 sequences are LNHDA and SQIVND (reference sequence). The CDR3 region is CASSPAGRAGANVLTF. The CDR3 DNA follows: TGTGCCAGTAGCCCTGCCGGCAGGGCTGGGGCCAACGTCCTGACTTTC.

This chain connects TRBV2 to TRBJ2-1; the D call may be TRBD1 or TRBD2 (5 bases each). V was trimmed by 7 bases and J by 0 bases, leaving 10 bases between them. Germline assignment: CDR1 SNHLY and CDR2 FYNNEI. The CDR3 has 14 residues. The CDR3 spells CASKRDPSYNEQFF. Written as DNA, the CDR3 is TGTGCCAGCAAACGGGACCCCTCCTACAATGAGCAGTTCTTC.

The chain employs TRBV14 and TRBJ2-1; 13 bases align to TRBD2. The CDR3 runs 18 residues. With V trimmed by 4 bases and J by 0 bases, 6 bases remained unmatched. Germline V gives CDR1 SGHDN, CDR2 FVKESK. The CDR3 coding sequence is TGTGCCAGCAGCCCAAGGACTAGCGGGGGCGACTCCTACAATGAGCAGTTCTTC. This encodes CASSPRTSGGDSYNEQFF. The full variable domain, rest sourced from reference TRBV14 and TRBJ2-1, is EAGVTQFPSHSVIEKGQTVTLRCDPISGHDNLYWYRRVMGKEIKFLLHFVKESKQDESGMPNNRFLAERTGGTYSTLKVQPAELEDSGVYFCASSPRTSGGDSYNEQFFGPGTRLTVL.

In its sample, this clone was seen once. The identical CDR3 is also encoded by other nucleotide sequences in the sample. The V gene is TRBV7-2, the J gene TRBJ2-6; D is uncertain. CDR3 size: 16 residues. From germline, CDR1 is SGHTA and CDR2 FQGNSA. Trimming removed 1 base at V and 0 bases at J, with 7 bases between. CDR3 residues: CASSLEGSSGANVLTF. In nucleotides, the CDR3 is TGTGCCAGCAGCTTAGAAGGCAGCTCTGGGGCCAACGTCCTGACTTTC.

This chain links TRBV10-2 with TRBJ2-1; TRBD1 matches 9 bases. This CDR3 is 16 amino acids long. Germline CDR1 and CDR2: WSHSY and SAAADI. V lost 7 bases, J lost 0 bases, and 7 bases stayed unmatched. In DNA, the CDR3 is TGCGCCAGCATGGGACAGGGAGCGGGCTCCTACAATGAGCAGTTCTTC. Its translation is CASMGQGAGSYNEQFF.

DNA of the CDR3: TGTGCCAGCAGCTTTGGAGGGGGGGAGACCCAGTACTTC. Residues: CASSFGGGETQYF. The V gene is TRBV5-5, the J gene TRBJ2-5; D might be TRBD1 or TRBD2, each matching 6 bases. Per the germline V gene, CDR1 is SGHKS and CDR2 is YYEKEE (reference sequence). This CDR3 has 13 amino acids. V gave up 2 bases and J gave up 5 bases, with 10 bases separating them.

This clone was counted a single time. CDR3 coding DNA: TGTGCCACCAGCAACCACCAAGAGACCCAGTACTTC. Residues: CATSNHQETQYF. The chain couples TRBV15 to TRBJ2-5; D is unresolved. In germline, CDR1 is LNHNV, CDR2 YYDKDF (reference sequence). The CDR3 length is 12 residues. Trimming removed 4 bases from V and 0 bases from J, with 3 bases in between.

V is TRBV10-2 and J is TRBJ1-1; perhaps TRBD1 as D (5 bases). The CDR3 sequence is 12 residues long. Germline V gene lookup returns CDR1 WSHSY and CDR2 SAAADI. Between the trimmed V and J ends, which lost 4 bases and 10 bases, there was a span of 13 bases. The CDR3 is CASSGRVPAAFF. CDR3 DNA: TGCGCCAGCAGTGGCAGGGTCCCTGCAGCTTTCTTT.

The chain joins TRBV28 to TRBJ2-4; perhaps TRBD1 as D (6 bases). V shed 5 bases and J shed 8 bases, with 16 bases lying between them. Germline V gene data show CDR1 as MDHEN and CDR2 as SYDVKM. CDR3 length: 14 amino acids. The CDR3 sequence is CASSQETGMDIQYF. The DNA of the CDR3 is TGTGCCAGCAGTCAAGAAACAGGGATGGACATTCAGTACTTC.

The chain links TRBV5-1 to TRBJ2-3, with 13 bases matching TRBD2. Trimming at V came to 0 bases and at J to 0 bases, leaving 1 base not matched to a gene. Germline-derived CDR1 and CDR2 are SGHRS and YFSETQ. The CDR3 covers 17 residues. The CDR3 nucleotides read TGCGCCAGCAGCTTGGGGACTAGCGGGAGAAGCACAGATACGCAGTATTTT. It translates to CASSLGTSGRSTDTQYF.

The gene calls are TRBV5-1 and TRBJ2-1; TRBD2 might be the D (7 bases). The CDR3 runs to 15 residues. Trimming took 4 bases from V and 7 from J, leaving 18 bases between them. Germline CDR1 SGHRS, CDR2 YFSETQ. CDR3: CASSLIGGGRNEQFF. The CDR3 coding sequence is TGCGCCAGCAGCCTCATTGGGGGCGGGAGAAATGAGCAGTTCTTC.

This clone was observed once. As DNA, the CDR3 is TGTGCCAGCAGTTACGATCGGGGAGTGAAGACCCAGTACTTC. It codes for CASSYDRGVKTQYF. V is TRBV6-6 and J is TRBJ2-5; D is perhaps TRBD2 (5 bases). Germline V lookup: CDR1 MNHNY, CDR2 SVGAGI (reference sequence). Trimming took 2 bases from V and 6 from J, leaving 13 bases between them. The CDR3 consists of 14 residues.

This chain connects TRBV25-1 to TRBJ2-7; D may be TRBD1 (6 bases). The CDR3 sequence is 11 residues long. Looked up from germline, CDR1 is MGHDK and CDR2 is SYGVNS. V shed 4 bases and J shed 6 bases, with 7 bases lying between them. The CDR3 region is CASSGDTEQYF. The CDR3 DNA reads TGTGCCAGCAGTGGGGACACCGAGCAGTACTTC.

V is TRBV10-1 and J is TRBJ2-1; TRBD2 aligns across 9 bases. V shed 10 bases, J shed 7 bases, and the junction held 8 bases outside the gene matches. CDR1 is WNHNN, CDR2 SYGVQD, per germline (reference sequence). The CDR3 loop spans 13 amino acids. DNA of the CDR3: TGCGCCACCGACGGCGGGAGGGGGAATGAGCAGTTCTTC. Protein product: CATDGGRGNEQFF.

The CDR3 sequence: CASSSGILDEQYF. In DNA, the CDR3 is TGTGCCAGCAGTTCCGGGATCTTGGACGAGCAGTACTTC. The chain couples TRBV6-6 to TRBJ2-7; tentative D call: TRBD2 (5 bases). Germline assignment: CDR1 MNHNY and CDR2 SVGAGI (reference sequence). The CDR3 totals 13 residues. The V and J ends lost 4 bases and 5 bases respectively, with 12 bases between them.